The 31 T cell receptor beta chains listed next were all sequenced from one sample in a study of T cell clonality in common variable immunodeficiency. Study-wide points: Common variable immunodeficiency TCR beta sequences reportedly had fewer deletions and N-nucleotide insertions.

TCRdb's table, derived via immunoSEQ multiplex PCR, lists solely in-frame clones and lacks some. Listed for the sample are more than 20,000 clones, none seen a single time. No antigen has been assigned to these receptors. What was sequenced was peripheral blood mononuclear cells. All receptors derive from a human donor with common variable immunodeficiency.

As concerns this clone: From the germline J gene comes the end of the CDR3, since the read stops 3 residues before it. This chain connects TRBV13 to TRBJ2-7; the D gene is possibly TRBD1 (7 bases). Germline CDR1 and CDR2: PRHDT and FYEKMQ (reference sequence). The CDR3 runs to 20 residues. V lost 5 bases, J lost 2 bases, and 31 bases lay in between. Partial CDR3 DNA: TGTGCCAGCAGCCCATACTCTACGGGGGATGCCAGGGGGAGCCCCTACGAG. This gives the protein CASSPYSTGDARGSPYE. Given in full, the CDR3 is CASSPYSTGDARGSPYEQYF.

In this sample, this clone turned up many times. The read comes to an end 3 residues before the CDR3 does, leaving the germline J gene to fill in the end. V usage is TRBV5-6 and J usage is TRBJ2-3; D remains ambiguous. CDR3 size: 14 residues. The germline V gene has CDR1 SGHDT and CDR2 YYEEEE. Deletions cut 4 bases from V and 2 bases from J, with 11 bases between. Here the CDR3 reads CASSLGGYTDTQYF. The covered CDR3 bases are TGTGCCAGCAGCCTTGGCGGTTACACAGATACG.

This clone was seen repeatedly, ten times or more. CDR3 bases read: TGTGCCGTTTCAGACACAGGGTTGCAGCCC. Protein sequence: CAVSDTGLQP. The complete CDR3 sequence is CAVSDTGLQPQHF. This sequence joins TRBV10-3 and TRBJ1-5, with D perhaps matching TRBD1 (6 bases). Read coverage stops 3 residues before the CDR3 terminus; the germline J gene supplies the remainder. CDR3 length: 13 amino acids. Deletions cut 11 bases from V and 7 bases from J, with 18 bases between. CDR1 is ENHRY, CDR2 SYGVKD, per germline.

This clone was seen ten or more times. The read stops 3 residues short of the end of the CDR3; the missing end is completed from the germline J gene. This chain links TRBV4-1 with TRBJ2-3; 9 nucleotides align to TRBD2. The V and J ends lost 1 base and 2 bases, in that order; junction bases with no gene match: 1. The CDR3 runs to 15 residues. Germline values: CDR1 MGHRA, CDR2 YSYEKL. The CDR3 DNA, read in part, is TGCGCCAGCAGCCAAGGACTAGCGGACACAGATACG. Its translation is CASSQGLADTDT. The CDR3 reads in full as CASSQGLADTDTQYF.

Remarks on this clone: Read coverage stops 3 residues before the CDR3 terminus; the germline J gene supplies the remainder. The V gene is TRBV19, the J gene TRBJ2-6; TRBD2 is a possible D gene (5 bases). CDR3 length: 17 residues. Looked up from germline, CDR1 is LNHDA and CDR2 is SQIVND (reference sequence). The ends were cut back, 5 bases at V and 3 bases at J, with 17 bases in the middle. The CDR3 region is CASSYLAVTNGANVLTF. The sequenced part of the CDR3 DNA is TGTGCCAGTAGTTACCTGGCAGTGACTAATGGGGCCAACGTC.

This clone was detected ten times or more. Read data end 3 residues before the CDR3 end; the end is taken from the germline J gene. The V and J genes are TRBV5-1 and TRBJ2-7, with 12 bases fitting TRBD1. Losses at the gene ends were 4 bases for V and 5 bases for J; bases not matched to a gene: 13. Germline V gene sequence: CDR1 SGHRS, CDR2 YFSETQ. This CDR3 contains 17 residues. CDR3 loop: CASSRTGTGGASHEQYF. The sequenced CDR3 bases are TGCGCCAGCAGCCGAACCGGGACAGGGGGCGCATCCCACGAG. Drawing the rest from reference TRBV5-1 and TRBJ2-7, the complete variable domain is KAGVTQTPRYLIKTRGQQVTLSCSPISGHRSVSWYQQTPGQGLQFLFEYFSETQRNKGNFPGRFSGRQFSNSRSEMNVSTLELGDSALYLCASSRTGTGGASHEQYFGPGTRLTVT.

This clone has just a few counts. The read halts 3 residues ahead of the CDR3 end, with the missing end drawn from the germline J gene. The chain employs TRBV6-2 or TRBV6-3 and TRBJ2-1, with TRBD2 as a possible D gene (7 bases). This CDR3 is 13 amino acids long. V shed 7 bases and J shed 5 bases, with 12 bases lying between them. Germline assignment: CDR1 MNHEY and CDR2 SVGEGT. CDR3 amino acids: CASNAGADNEQFF. The DNA read from the CDR3 is TGTGCCAGCAACGCGGGGGCTGACAATGAG.

In regard to this clone: Sequencing ends 3 residues short of the CDR3 end; the germline J gene provides the rest. The chain carries TRBV7-9 and TRBJ1-1; D uncertain. The CDR3 is 14 amino acids. In germline, CDR1 is SEHNR, CDR2 FQNEAQ (reference sequence). V was trimmed by 5 bases and J by 2 bases, leaving 12 bases between them. Partial CDR3 DNA: TGTGCCAGCAGCCGATGGACTTTCAACACTGAA. This sequence encodes CASSRWTFNTE. The CDR3 reads in full as CASSRWTFNTEAFF. Full variable domain (remainder filled in from reference TRBV7-9 and TRBJ1-1): DTGVSQNPRHKITKRGQNVTFRCDPISEHNRLYWYRQTLGQGPEFLTYFQNEAQLEKSRLLSDRFSAERPKGSFSTLEIQRTEQGDSAMYLCASSRWTFNTEAFFGQGTRLTVV.

This clone showed up just a few times. The read halts 3 residues ahead of the CDR3 end, with the missing end drawn from the germline J gene. This sequence joins TRBV19 and TRBJ1-2; tentative D call: TRBD1 (5 bases). Looked up from germline, CDR1 is LNHDA and CDR2 is SQIVND (reference sequence). CDR3 length equals 15 residues. V dropped 9 bases and J dropped 6 bases, with 23 bases sitting between them. The sequenced CDR3 bases are TGTGCCAGCATGAAGTCCCGGGCAGGGAGCGATGGC. Translation gives CASMKSRAGSDG. The entire CDR3 protein is CASMKSRAGSDGYTF. The full variable domain, with the rest looked up from reference TRBV19 and TRBJ1-2, is DGGITQSPKYLFRKEGQNVTLSCEQNLNHDAMYWYRQDPGQGLRLIYYSQIVNDFQKGDIAEGYSVSREKKESFPLTVTSAQKNPTAFYLCASMKSRAGSDGYTFGSGTRLTVV.

About this clone itself: The sequence runs out 3 residues before the end of the CDR3; the remainder is reconstructed from the germline J gene. The V and J genes are TRBV7-3 and TRBJ1-2; TRBD1 is a possible D gene (5 bases). Germline loops: CDR1 SGHTA, CDR2 FQGTGA. The CDR3 sequence is 13 residues long. The CDR3 reads CASSASQSRGYTF. The DNA read from the CDR3 is TGTGCCAGCAGCGCCTCCCAGTCCCGGGGG.

In its sample, this clone was seen a few times. The read halts 3 residues ahead of the CDR3 end, with the missing end drawn from the germline J gene. This chain connects TRBV30 to TRBJ1-4; 7 nucleotides align to TRBD1. Germline CDR1 reads GTSNPN; CDR2 reads SVGIG (reference sequence). The CDR3 totals 14 residues. With 5 bases clipped from V and 5 bases from J, the junction kept 8 bases outside the gene matches. The chain's CDR3 is CAWETGTANEKLFF. The CDR3 DNA, read in part, is TGTGCCTGGGAGACCGGGACAGCGAATGAAAAA.

In its sample, this clone was seen many times. CDR3 region: CSASLGQTNQPQHF. The covered CDR3 bases are TGCAGTGCTAGCCTTGGACAGACAAATCAGCCC. V usage is TRBV20-1 and J usage is TRBJ1-5; D may be TRBD1 (6 bases). The sequenced fragment ends 3 residues before the CDR3 boundary, so the rest is inferred from the germline J gene. V gave up 3 bases and J gave up 4 bases, with 13 bases separating them. This CDR3 region has 14 residues. Per the germline V gene, CDR1 is DFQATT and CDR2 is SNEGSKA (reference sequence).

This clone has at least ten counts. The read terminates 3 residues before the CDR3 end, so the remaining end is supplied by the germline J gene. V and J are TRBV5-1 and TRBJ2-7; TRBD2 might be the D (7 bases). V was shortened by 0 bases and J by 4 bases, with 14 bases between the two germline ends. The CDR3 sequence is 15 residues long. The germline V gene encodes CDR1 SGHRS and CDR2 YFSETQ. This CDR3 reads CASSLARGAIYEQYF. The CDR3 DNA, read in part, is TGCGCCAGCAGCTTGGCCCGGGGGGCCATATACGAG.

This clone turned up a few times. Its ends do not fully match the called genes, so a read error is possible. Sequencing ends 3 residues short of the CDR3 end; the germline J gene provides the rest. V usage is TRBV19 and J usage is TRBJ2-7; D call uncertain. Looked up from germline, CDR1 is LNHDA and CDR2 is SQIVND (reference sequence). The CDR3 has 13 amino acids. The sequenced CDR3 bases are TGTGCCAGTAGTATAGTAGTCTCCTGCGAG. Translation: CASSIVVSCE. The whole CDR3 is CASSIVVSCEQYF.

Turning to this clone: The CDR3 end is not reached by the read, which stops 3 residues before it; the germline J gene fills it in. The chain has TRBV18 and TRBJ1-2; TRBD1 might be the D (6 bases). There are 20 residues in the CDR3. The germline V and J ends were trimmed by 0 bases and 3 bases, with 26 bases remaining between them. Germline CDR1 KGHSH, CDR2 LQKENI. The DNA read from the CDR3 is TGTGCCAGCTCACCACCGACGGGACACCTTACAAGTAATGGGTACTATGGC. This codes for CASSPPTGHLTSNGYYG. The complete CDR3 reads CASSPPTGHLTSNGYYGYTF.

Details on this clone: The CDR3 is cut off 3 residues early in the read; its end comes from the germline J gene. This chain uses TRBV18 with TRBJ2-5, with 7 bases identical to TRBD1. Germline CDR1 reads KGHSH; CDR2 reads LQKENI. J was trimmed by 0 bases and V by 8 bases; bases with no gene match: 3. This CDR3 region has 13 residues. The covered CDR3 bases are TGTGCCAGCATAACAGGGGACCAAGAGACC. Its translation: CASITGDQET. The CDR3 as a whole reads CASITGDQETQYF.

There are many counts of this clone. Coverage ceases 3 residues before the CDR3 finishes, and the germline J gene fills in the end. The chain combines TRBV29-1 with TRBJ1-1, with 11 bases identical to TRBD1. Germline loops: CDR1 SQVTM, CDR2 ANQGSEA. After removal of 6 bases from V and 7 bases from J, the junction contained 7 bases not matched to a gene. This CDR3 has 13 amino acids. CDR3 DNA (partial): TGCAGCGTACCGGGACAGGGGGTTAATGAA. Translated: CSVPGQGVNE. The complete CDR3 reads CSVPGQGVNEAFF.

Remarks on this clone: The observed sequence ends 3 residues before the CDR3 terminus, with the missing tail filled in from the germline J gene. V and J are TRBV2 and TRBJ2-1, with D tentatively TRBD2 (5 bases). The CDR3 is made up of 14 amino acids. The germline gives CDR1 SNHLY, CDR2 FYNNEI. V was shortened by 4 bases and J by 7 bases, with 14 bases between the two germline ends. CDR3 DNA, as far as it was read: TGTGCCAGCAGTGTCGAACTAGTGGGGAATGAG. This translates into CASSVELVGNE. The whole CDR3 reads CASSVELVGNEQFF.

With respect to this clone: The read finishes 3 residues shy of the CDR3 end, and the germline J gene is used to complete it. The chain combines TRBV20-1 with TRBJ2-1, with TRBD2 matching 10 bases. The CDR3 consists of 19 residues. V trimming: 2 bases; J trimming: 0 bases; junction bases outside the gene matches: 13. In germline, CDR1 is DFQATT, CDR2 SNEGSKA (reference sequence). CDR3 DNA (partial): TGCAGTGCTAGACTTATTACTAGCGGGATGAGAAGCTCCTACAATGAG. Protein product: CSARLITSGMRSSYNE. The complete CDR3 reads CSARLITSGMRSSYNEQFF.

There are many counts of this clone. Read data end 3 residues before the CDR3 end; the end is taken from the germline J gene. V and J are TRBV5-1 and TRBJ2-4, with 9 bases fitting TRBD1. J lost 9 bases, V lost 0 bases, and 4 bases had no gene match. Germline V lookup: CDR1 SGHRS, CDR2 YFSETQ. The length of the CDR3 is 14 residues. The CDR3 loop is CASSLGDRAGIQYF. The sequenced part of the CDR3 DNA is TGCGCCAGCAGCTTGGGGGACAGGGCGGGCATT. The full variable domain, rest sourced from reference TRBV5-1 and TRBJ2-4, is KAGVTQTPRYLIKTRGQQVTLSCSPISGHRSVSWYQQTPGQGLQFLFEYFSETQRNKGNFPGRFSGRQFSNSRSEMNVSTLELGDSALYLCASSLGDRAGIQYFGAGTRLSVL.

Comment on this clone: The read stops 3 residues short of the end of the CDR3; the missing end is completed from the germline J gene. The rearrangement links TRBV7-9 to TRBJ1-1; D ambiguous. Per the germline V gene, CDR1 is SEHNR and CDR2 is FQNEAQ (reference sequence). CDR3 length: 15 residues. V shed 2 bases and J shed 2 bases, with 12 bases lying between them. This CDR3 is CASSLRGQINTEAFF. The CDR3 bases that were read are TGTGCCAGCAGCTTAAGAGGGCAGATTAACACTGAA.

This clone came up many times. Read sequence stops 3 residues before the CDR3 end, and the germline J gene provides the missing end. The rearrangement joins TRBV28 to TRBJ1-2; 8 bases map to TRBD1. Germline V gene sequence: CDR1 MDHEN, CDR2 SYDVKM. Germline trimming cut 3 bases from V and 7 bases from J; bases unmatched to any gene: 1. This CDR3 has 12 residues. CDR3 DNA (partial): TGTGCCAGCAGTTTTCAGGGGGCTGGC. Translation: CASSFQGAG. The entire CDR3 is CASSFQGAGYTF.

The table lists this clone with a few counts. With the read ending 3 residues before the CDR3 end, the germline J gene is used to fill in that end. This chain links TRBV19 with TRBJ2-3, with D perhaps TRBD2 (5 bases). CDR3 length: 17 amino acids. V lost 6 bases, J lost 0 bases, and 19 bases lay in between. The germline gives CDR1 LNHDA, CDR2 SQIVND (reference sequence). CDR3: CASRKKAGRSSTDTQYF. Incomplete CDR3 DNA: TGTGCCAGTAGAAAGAAGGCGGGCCGCTCGAGCACAGATACG.

This clone was counted only a few times. The observed sequence ends 3 residues before the CDR3 terminus, with the missing tail filled in from the germline J gene. This rearrangement joins TRBV11-3 to TRBJ2-1; TRBD1 aligns across 10 bases. Trimming cost V 4 bases and J 5 bases; bases outside gene matches: 5. The CDR3 sequence is 15 residues long. In germline, CDR1 is SGHNT, CDR2 YENEEA. This chain's CDR3 is CASSYRDRGNNEQFF. CDR3 DNA, as far as it was read: TGTGCCAGCAGCTACCGGGACAGGGGTAACAATGAG.

In this sample, this clone turned up many times. The read halts 3 residues ahead of the CDR3 end, with the missing end drawn from the germline J gene. This rearrangement joins TRBV5-1 to TRBJ1-4; D not resolved. CDR3 length equals 14 residues. Germline CDR1 and CDR2: SGHRS and YFSETQ. Deletions cut 0 bases from V and 7 bases from J, with 10 bases between. The covered CDR3 bases are TGCGCCAGCAGCTTGGAAGGGCATGGTGAAAAA. Translation gives CASSLEGHGEK. The complete CDR3 reads CASSLEGHGEKLFF. The full variable domain, with the rest looked up from reference TRBV5-1 and TRBJ1-4, is KAGVTQTPRYLIKTRGQQVTLSCSPISGHRSVSWYQQTPGQGLQFLFEYFSETQRNKGNFPGRFSGRQFSNSRSEMNVSTLELGDSALYLCASSLEGHGEKLFFGSGTQLSVL.

With regard to this clone: The read is 3 residues too short to cover the CDR3 end, so that end is filled in from the germline J gene. V is TRBV7-2 and J is TRBJ2-7, with a tentative D call TRBD1 (6 bases). CDR1 SGHTA and CDR2 FQGNSA come from the germline V gene. V was shortened by 4 bases and J by 5 bases, with 18 bases between the two germline ends. The length of the CDR3 is 15 residues. The sequenced CDR3 bases are TGTGCCAGCAGCTCTTCACAGGGAATACTAAACGAG. It is translated as CASSSSQGILNE. The whole CDR3 sequence reads CASSSSQGILNEQYF.

This clone was seen many times. The missing CDR3 end, 3 residues past where the read stops, is filled in from the germline J gene. The rearrangement links TRBV20-1 to TRBJ2-5, with 16 bases identical to TRBD2. Per the germline V gene, CDR1 is DFQATT and CDR2 is SNEGSKA (reference sequence). The CDR3 totals 17 residues. V shed 4 bases, J shed 5 bases, and the junction held 10 bases outside the gene matches. CDR3 residues: CSATPGTSGRAGETQYF. CDR3 bases read: TGCAGTGCTACTCCCGGGACTAGCGGGAGGGCCGGGGAGACC.

Regarding this clone: The missing CDR3 end, 3 residues past where the read stops, is filled in from the germline J gene. The V call is TRBV19, the J call TRBJ2-7, with 8 bases identical to TRBD2. V gave up 3 bases and J gave up 3 bases; unmatched junction bases: 7. The germline V gene has CDR1 LNHDA and CDR2 SQIVND (reference sequence). The CDR3 runs to 15 residues. CDR3 DNA (partial): TGTGCCAGTAGTATTGAAGCGGGAGAGGGCTACGAG. This encodes CASSIEAGEGYE. The whole CDR3 sequence is CASSIEAGEGYEQYF.

Remarks on this clone: Read sequence stops 3 residues before the CDR3 end, and the germline J gene provides the missing end. The gene calls are TRBV6-1 and TRBJ1-1, with 7 positions matching TRBD1. This CDR3 is 15 amino acids long. In germline, CDR1 is MNHNS, CDR2 SASEGT. The junction had 5 bases not matched to a gene; V was cut back by 4 bases and J by 0 bases. The CDR3 region is CASSASGQMNTEAFF. Partial CDR3 DNA: TGTGCCAGCAGTGCTTCGGGACAGATGAACACTGAA.

This clone has more than one count but fewer than ten. The CDR3 is cut off 3 residues early in the read; its end comes from the germline J gene. The V gene is TRBV19, the J gene TRBJ2-2; D is tentatively TRBD1 or TRBD2 (5 bases each). The CDR3 has 14 amino acids. CDR1 LNHDA and CDR2 SQIVND come from the germline V gene (reference sequence). The V end lost 6 bases, the J end lost 5 bases, and 13 bases lay between the germline ends. CDR3 amino acids: CASREGERTGELFF. The DNA read from the CDR3 is TGTGCCAGTAGGGAAGGGGAGCGAACCGGGGAG.

Of note for this clone: The read comes to an end 3 residues before the CDR3 does, leaving the germline J gene to fill in the end. The chain joins TRBV7-8 to TRBJ2-1, with 8 bases identical to TRBD1. CDR1 is SGHVS and CDR2 is FQNEAQ in the germline V gene. V was pared by 4 bases and J by 0 bases, with 5 bases of the junction left unmatched. This CDR3 region has 16 residues. The CDR3 sequence is CASSSAGGSSYNEQFF. The part of the CDR3 DNA that was read is TGTGCCAGCAGCTCTGCAGGGGGCAGCTCCTACAATGAG.